The 9 T cell receptor beta chains below were found in one sample sequenced in a study of patients and donors after allogeneic stem cell transplantation. Each CDR3 protein gets one entry after TCRdb re-called the RT-PCR reads with MiXCR. The sample holds about 76,000 distinct CDR3 sequences, about a quarter seen once. Sequencing was performed on blood, either unsorted or a sorted T cell fraction (not recorded which). Every receptor here comes from a human donor who was either an allogeneic HSCT recipient or a stem cell or donor lymphocyte infusion donor (not recorded which). It is not recorded whose cells these are; they may come from a transplant donor.

This clonotype turned up a few times. The chain uses TRBV12-3 or TRBV12-4 and TRBJ1-2; TRBD1 is a possible D gene (6 bases). V was pared by 3 bases and J by 6 bases, with 14 bases between. This CDR3 contains 14 residues. In DNA form, the CDR3 reads TGTGCCAGCAGTTTCTGGGGGGCGCGGGATGGCTACACCTTC. It specifies CASSFWGARDGYTF.

The chain couples TRBV2 to TRBJ2-4; maybe TRBD2 (6 bases). Germline values: CDR1 SNHLY, CDR2 FYNNEI. V shed 3 bases and J shed 0 bases, with 12 bases lying between them. The CDR3 sequence is 16 residues long. The CDR3 reads CASSDYPGGAKNIQYF. CDR3 nucleotide sequence: TGTGCCAGCAGTGATTATCCCGGGGGAGCCAAAAACATTCAGTACTTC.

The chain is built from TRBV12-3 or TRBV12-4 and TRBJ1-1; no reliable D call. V was pared by 1 base and J by 1 base, with 7 bases between. CDR3 length: 14 amino acids. The CDR3 nucleotides are TGTGCCAGCAGTTTAGAACAACCGAACACTGAAGCTTTCTTT. This sequence encodes CASSLEQPNTEAFF.

This clonotype was counted between two and nine times. V is TRBV19 and J is TRBJ1-1; TRBD1 is a possible D gene (6 bases). V was trimmed by 5 bases and J by 4 bases, leaving 23 bases between them. The CDR3 spans 17 residues. The germline CDR1 and CDR2 sequences are LNHDA and SQIVND (reference sequence). The CDR3 bases are TGTGCCAGTAGTCTAAACAGGGTGGGTCGGAGTCCCACTGAAGCTTTCTTT. Its translation: CASSLNRVGRSPTEAFF.

This chain uses TRBV12-3 or TRBV12-4 with TRBJ2-2; D is unresolved. Trimming pared 10 bases from V and 3 bases from J, leaving 9 bases between. CDR3 length: 12 residues. This CDR3 is CATSFDTGELFF. CDR3 in DNA: TGTGCCACCTCCTTTGACACCGGGGAGCTGTTTTTT.

This clonotype appeared many times. The V gene is TRBV12-3 or TRBV12-4, the J gene TRBJ1-2; D gene unclear. This CDR3 comprises 14 residues. V was shortened by 6 bases and J by 3 bases, with 14 bases between the two germline ends. The CDR3 sequence is CASRARESYYGYTF. The CDR3 DNA reads TGTGCCAGCAGGGCCCGGGAGTCCTACTATGGCTACACCTTC.

This clonotype was seen more than once but under ten times. The chain links TRBV6-2 or TRBV6-3 to TRBJ2-1, with a possible D match to TRBD2 (6 bases). Germline CDR1 MNHEY, CDR2 SVGEGT. Deletions cut 4 bases from V and 6 bases from J, with 13 bases between. The length of the CDR3 is 14 residues. The CDR3 sequence is CASSSAGWGNEQFF. CDR3 DNA sequence: TGTGCCAGCAGTTCCGCGGGGTGGGGCAATGAGCAGTTCTTC.

Only a few counts were recorded for this clonotype. The rearrangement links TRBV18 to TRBJ1-6; tentatively, D is TRBD1 (5 bases). The CDR3 is made up of 15 amino acids. Germline CDR1 reads KGHSH; CDR2 reads LQKENI. The ends were cut back, 1 base at V and 8 bases at J, with 12 bases in the middle. The CDR3 nucleotides read TGTGCCAGCTCACCACAGGGAGGGGACGATTCACCCCTCCACTTT. Protein product: CASSPQGGDDSPLHF.

This chain uses TRBV5-1 with TRBJ2-7; 7 bases map to TRBD1. CDR3 size: 13 residues. Unmatched junction bases numbered 4, after V lost 2 bases and J lost 5 bases. Germline assignment: CDR1 SGHRS and CDR2 YFSETQ. This chain's CDR3 is CASSLTGAHEQYF. The DNA for the CDR3 is TGCGCCAGCAGCTTAACAGGGGCCCACGAGCAGTACTTC.